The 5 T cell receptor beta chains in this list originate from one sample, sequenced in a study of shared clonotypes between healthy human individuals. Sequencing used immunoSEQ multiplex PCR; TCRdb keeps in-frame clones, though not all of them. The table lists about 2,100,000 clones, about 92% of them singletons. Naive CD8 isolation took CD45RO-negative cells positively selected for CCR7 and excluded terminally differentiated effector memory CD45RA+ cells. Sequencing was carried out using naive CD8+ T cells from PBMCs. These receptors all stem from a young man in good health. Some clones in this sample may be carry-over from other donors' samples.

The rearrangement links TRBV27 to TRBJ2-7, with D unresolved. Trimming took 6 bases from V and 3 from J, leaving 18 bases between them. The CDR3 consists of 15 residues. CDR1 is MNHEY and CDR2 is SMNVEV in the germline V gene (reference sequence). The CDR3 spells CASSPPNTRIYEQYF. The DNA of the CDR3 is TGTGCCAGCAGCCCACCCAACACAAGAATCTACGAGCAGTACTTC.

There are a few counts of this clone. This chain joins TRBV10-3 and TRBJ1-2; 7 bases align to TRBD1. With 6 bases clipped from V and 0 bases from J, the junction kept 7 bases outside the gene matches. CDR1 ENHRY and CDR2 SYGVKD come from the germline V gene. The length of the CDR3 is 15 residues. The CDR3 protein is CAISLTGEANYGYTF. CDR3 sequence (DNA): TGTGCCATCAGCCTCACAGGGGAAGCTAACTATGGCTACACCTTC.

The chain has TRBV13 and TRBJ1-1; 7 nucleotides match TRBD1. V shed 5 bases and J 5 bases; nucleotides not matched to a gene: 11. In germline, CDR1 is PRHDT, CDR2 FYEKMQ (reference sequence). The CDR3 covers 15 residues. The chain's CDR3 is CASSVPNLRGTEAFF. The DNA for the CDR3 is TGTGCCAGCAGCGTACCTAACCTCAGGGGGACTGAAGCTTTCTTT.

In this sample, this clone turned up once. In DNA, the CDR3 is TGTGCCAGCAGTTACTCGTCGGGGGAACAGCCCCAGCATTTT. Translated, it gives CASSYSSGEQPQHF. The genes are TRBV6-5 and TRBJ1-5; tentative D call: TRBD1 (5 bases). CDR3 length: 14 residues. The V gene lost 0 bases and the J gene lost 7 bases, with 10 bases spanning the gap. The germline V gene encodes CDR1 MNHEY and CDR2 SVGAGI.

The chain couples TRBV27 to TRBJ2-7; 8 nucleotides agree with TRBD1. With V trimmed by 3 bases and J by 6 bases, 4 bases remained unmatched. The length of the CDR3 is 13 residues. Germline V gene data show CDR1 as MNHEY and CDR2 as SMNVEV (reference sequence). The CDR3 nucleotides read TGTGCCAGCAGTTTCGCAGGGGGCCGCGAGCAGTACTTC. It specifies CASSFAGGREQYF.